The 28 T cell receptor beta chains reported below all come from one sample, sequenced in a study of T cells in Graves' hyperthyroidism and ophthalmopathy. Amplified regions were TCR beta CDR3 sequences from RNA transcripts. Initially, a first-round RT-PCR of the TCR CDR3 employed the HTBI primer set. TCRdb itself ran the multiplex PCR reads through MiXCR, one entry per CDR3 protein. The sample includes some 770,000 distinct CDR3 sequences, about 16% of them seen just once. The sequenced material came from blood. These receptors were obtained from a man aged 18 to 35 with Graves' hyperthyroidism.

This clonotype was seen ten or more times. The chain recombines TRBV2 with TRBJ2-3; D is undetermined. The V gene's germline CDR1 is SNHLY and CDR2 FYNNEI. This CDR3 region has 11 residues. V lost 4 bases and J 5 bases, leaving 4 bases between the germline ends. The CDR3 DNA is TGTGCCAGCAGTGTTCAAGATACGCAGTATTTT. It yields the protein CASSVQDTQYF.

This clonotype appeared a few times. This chain links TRBV28 with TRBJ2-1; D is uncertain. Germline V gene lookup returns CDR1 MDHEN and CDR2 SYDVKM. This CDR3 spans 11 amino acids. V was cut by 6 bases and J by 8 bases, with 8 bases left in between. The CDR3 here is CASRGSDEQFF. The CDR3 region has the DNA TGTGCCAGCAGGGGCTCCGATGAGCAGTTCTTC.

This clonotype was recorded a few times. V gene TRBV24-1 combines with J gene TRBJ2-1; TRBD2 matches at 8 bases. V lost 4 bases, J lost 0 bases, and 7 bases stayed unmatched. The CDR3 loop spans 17 amino acids. Germline V gene sequence: CDR1 KGHDR, CDR2 SFDVKD. The CDR3 bases are TGTGCCACCAGTGAACCTACTAGCGGTGGCTCCTACAATGAGCAGTTCTTC. Translation gives CATSEPTSGGSYNEQFF.

The chain carries TRBV6-5 and TRBJ1-1; 11 nucleotides align to TRBD1. Germline CDR1 is MNHEY and CDR2 is SVGAGI. Trimming at V came to 0 bases and at J to 5 bases, leaving 11 bases not matched to a gene. This CDR3 is built from 18 residues. Here the CDR3 reads CASSYSPRDRGSETEAFF. The DNA of the CDR3 is TGTGCCAGCAGTTACTCCCCCCGGGACAGGGGGAGTGAGACTGAAGCTTTCTTT.

This clonotype was recorded a few times. V and J are TRBV9 and TRBJ1-4; D unresolved. CDR3 length: 15 amino acids. V was cut by 0 bases and J by 8 bases, with 14 bases left in between. Looked up from germline, CDR1 is SGDLS and CDR2 is YYNGEE. DNA for the CDR3: TGTGCCAGCAGCGTAGAAGGGCGAGAGAGAGAAAAACTGTTTTTT. This encodes CASSVEGREREKLFF.

V usage is TRBV6-6 and J usage is TRBJ2-1; D is possibly TRBD2 (5 bases). Trimming left V 0 bases short and J 6 bases short, with 9 bases between. Per germline, CDR1 MNHNY and CDR2 SVGAGI (reference sequence). CDR3 length: 14 residues. The CDR3 DNA reads as TGTGCCAGCAGTTACTCGTCTAGCCTCAATGAGCAGTTCTTC. Amino acid sequence: CASSYSSSLNEQFF.

This chain uses TRBV11-3 with TRBJ1-6; D call uncertain. Germline values: CDR1 SGHNT, CDR2 YENEEA. The CDR3 runs to 15 residues. The ends were cut back, 4 bases at V and 5 bases at J, with 12 bases in the middle. The DNA for the CDR3 is TGTGCCAGCAGCTCCGACCGGGATAATAATTCACCCCTCCACTTT. Translating it yields CASSSDRDNNSPLHF.

This clonotype occurred a few times. The chain joins TRBV20-1 to TRBJ1-5; D unclear. CDR1 DFQATT and CDR2 SNEGSKA come from the germline V gene (reference sequence). Trimming left V 6 bases short and J 0 bases short, with 12 bases between. The CDR3 contains 14 residues. The CDR3 is CSAAGGNSNQPQHF. CDR3 sequence (DNA): TGCAGTGCCGCGGGAGGGAATAGCAATCAGCCCCAGCATTTT.

The V call is TRBV10-3, the J call TRBJ2-3; D is possibly TRBD1 or TRBD2 (5 bases each). The CDR3 covers 14 residues. With 11 bases removed from V and 2 bases from J, the gap between germline ends came to 17 bases. Germline CDR1 reads ENHRY; CDR2 reads SYGVKD. CDR3 sequence reads: CASRQGDPTDTQYF. The CDR3 region has the DNA TGTGCCTCCCGGCAAGGGGACCCCACAGATACGCAGTATTTT.

The rearrangement joins TRBV10-3 to TRBJ2-2; weak D call: TRBD1 (6 bases). The V gene's germline CDR1 is ENHRY and CDR2 SYGVKD. This CDR3 contains 17 residues. Trimming stripped 7 bases from V and 3 bases from J, with 21 bases between. CDR3 protein: CAITREDRPADTGELFF. Written as DNA, the CDR3 is TGTGCCATCACAAGAGAAGACAGGCCGGCGGACACCGGGGAGCTGTTTTTT.

The chain couples TRBV12-3 or TRBV12-4 to TRBJ2-3, with 8 nucleotides matching TRBD1. The junction had 10 bases not matched to a gene; V was cut back by 6 bases and J by 5 bases. The CDR3 length is 15 residues. Here the CDR3 reads CASSDPGGGGDTQYF. The CDR3, as DNA: TGTGCCAGCAGCGACCCAGGGGGCGGAGGAGATACGCAGTATTTT.

As regards this clonotype: In this CDR3 the conserved last residue, phenylalanine or tryptophan, is missing, so a read error is likely. This chain joins TRBV27 and TRBJ2-2; 12 nucleotides line up with TRBD2. V dropped 3 bases and J dropped 7; count of bases not matched to a gene: 6. The germline V gene has CDR1 MNHEY and CDR2 SMNVEV (reference sequence). There are 16 residues in the CDR3. DNA for the CDR3: TGTGCCAGCAGTTTTCTGGCTAGCGGGAGGGTCGGGGAGCTGTTTTCT. It specifies CASSFLASGRVGELFS.

This clonotype was detected ten times or more. The V and J genes are TRBV28 and TRBJ1-1, with D tentatively TRBD1 (5 bases). Germline V CDR1 and CDR2: MDHEN, SYDVKM. CDR3 length: 14 residues. Trimming pared 3 bases from V and 2 bases from J, leaving 10 bases between. The CDR3 loop reads CASSFSGTNTEAFF. The CDR3 DNA is TGTGCCAGCAGTTTCTCAGGGACTAACACTGAAGCTTTCTTT.

This clonotype appeared a few times. V gene TRBV15 combines with J gene TRBJ2-7, with TRBD2 identical over 11 bases. After removal of 0 bases from V and 6 bases from J, the junction contained 7 bases not matched to a gene. CDR3 length: 16 residues. CDR1 is LNHNV and CDR2 is YYDKDF in the germline V gene (reference sequence). The CDR3 DNA is TGTGCCACCAGCAGAGATTTGACTAGCGGGAATGTCGAGCAGTACTTC. Protein product: CATSRDLTSGNVEQYF.

In its sample, this clonotype was seen a few times. The conserved closing phenylalanine or tryptophan is absent in this CDR3, likely reflecting a read error. The chain uses TRBV3-1 and TRBJ2-3; 8 positions agree with TRBD2. With V trimmed by 0 bases and J by 5 bases, 1 base remained unmatched. Germline V gene sequence: CDR1 LGHDT, CDR2 YNNKEL (reference sequence). CDR3 length: 14 amino acids. CDR3 bases: TGTGCCAGCAGCCAAGAAAGCGGGAGAGATACGCAGTATTCT. It specifies CASSQESGRDTQYS.

With respect to this clonotype: Possible read error: a much larger clone is one base away. This likely comes from a read error, as the CDR3 has no conserved phenylalanine or tryptophan at its end. The V call is TRBV24-1, the J call TRBJ1-1; tentative D call: TRBD1 (6 bases). V shed 9 bases and J shed 1 base, with 11 bases lying between them. This CDR3 contains 13 residues. Germline CDR1 and CDR2: KGHDR and SFDVKD. The CDR3 DNA is TGTGCCACCGCCTGGGGGCCGAACACTGAAGCTTTCCTT. The encoded protein is CATAWGPNTEAFL.

In its sample, this clonotype was seen many times. The rearrangement joins TRBV7-2 to TRBJ2-7; D is possibly TRBD2 (5 bases). Trimming left V 0 bases short and J 2 bases short, with 11 bases between. Germline lookup yields CDR1 SGHTA and CDR2 FQGNSA. CDR3 size: 15 residues. CDR3 sequence (DNA): TGTGCCAGCAGCTTAGCTCCTAGGGAGACCTACGAGCAGTACTTC. It translates to CASSLAPRETYEQYF.

This clonotype was recorded many times. V gene TRBV7-6 combines with J gene TRBJ2-5; 12 bases fit TRBD2. CDR1 is SGHVS and CDR2 is FNYEAQ in the germline V gene. This CDR3 comprises 16 residues. V shed 5 bases and J 5 bases; nucleotides not matched to a gene: 9. DNA of the CDR3: TGTGCCAGCAGCCCTGGTGCTAGCGGGAGGGTCGAGACCCAGTACTTC. Protein: CASSPGASGRVETQYF. Complete variable domain (other parts from reference TRBV7-6 and TRBJ2-5): GAGVSQSPRYKVTKRGQDVALRCDPISGHVSLYWYRQALGQGPEFLTYFNYEAQQDKSGLPNDRFSAERPEGSISTLTIQRTEQRDSAMYRCASSPGASGRVETQYFGPGTRLLVL.

This clonotype was observed a few times. This sequence joins TRBV29-1 and TRBJ1-1; TRBD1 matches 7 bases. The V gene's germline CDR1 is SQVTM and CDR2 ANQGSEA. V trimming: 5 bases; J trimming: 6 bases; junction bases outside the gene matches: 9. The CDR3 contains 13 residues. The CDR3 DNA is TGCAGCGTTATTTCAGGGGGGGTTCCTGAAGCTTTCTTT. Its translation is CSVISGGVPEAFF.

This clonotype occurred a few times. V gene TRBV6-5 combines with J gene TRBJ2-1; no definite D call. V was cut by 2 bases and J by 10 bases, with 9 bases left in between. The germline CDR1 and CDR2 sequences are MNHEY and SVGAGI. The CDR3 is made up of 12 amino acids. The CDR3 here is CASSYVQQEQFF. For the CDR3, the DNA is TGTGCCAGCAGTTACGTACAGCAAGAGCAGTTCTTC.

The sample holds a few counts of this clonotype. J is TRBJ2-2 and V is TRBV3-1, with D unclear. The germline V and J ends were trimmed by 3 bases and 6 bases, with 5 bases remaining between them. Germline V lookup: CDR1 LGHDT, CDR2 YNNKEL (reference sequence). CDR3 length: 12 amino acids. CDR3 sequence: CASSQFAGELFF. DNA for the CDR3: TGTGCCAGCAGCCAGTTCGCCGGGGAGCTGTTTTTT.

This clonotype was seen many times. V and J are TRBV2 and TRBJ2-1; TRBD2 matches 12 bases. Germline CDR1 and CDR2: SNHLY and FYNNEI. Trimming removed 6 bases from V and 9 bases from J; junction bases left unmatched: 9. The CDR3 has 15 amino acids. The CDR3 sequence: CASSELAGGGSEQFF. CDR3 bases: TGTGCCAGCAGCGAACTAGCGGGAGGAGGGAGTGAGCAGTTCTTC.

This chain joins TRBV3-1 and TRBJ2-5; D is possibly TRBD1 (7 bases). In germline, CDR1 is LGHDT, CDR2 YNNKEL (reference sequence). The CDR3 has 17 residues. Trimming took 1 base from V and 1 from J, leaving 16 bases between them. This CDR3 is CASSQGGRGAPQETQYF. The CDR3, as DNA: TGTGCCAGCAGCCAAGGAGGCAGGGGGGCCCCCCAAGAGACCCAGTACTTC.

The chain employs TRBV24-1 and TRBJ2-1; the D gene is possibly TRBD2 (6 bases). The V gene lost 3 bases and the J gene lost 5 bases, with 13 bases spanning the gap. This CDR3 has 15 amino acids. The germline V gene encodes CDR1 KGHDR and CDR2 SFDVKD. CDR3 nucleotide sequence: TGTGCCACCAGTGATCCCGGGACTCAAAACAATGAGCAGTTCTTC. Translation: CATSDPGTQNNEQFF.

This clonotype was observed many times. The chain is built from TRBV28 and TRBJ2-7; 11 bases fit TRBD2. Trimming cost V 7 bases and J 2 bases; bases outside gene matches: 4. The CDR3 is made up of 14 amino acids. CDR1 and CDR2 from the germline V gene are MDHEN and SYDVKM. The CDR3 loop is CASTSGRFTYEQYF. Written as DNA, the CDR3 is TGTGCCAGCACTAGCGGGAGGTTTACCTACGAGCAGTACTTC.

In this sample, this clonotype turned up a few times. The chain uses TRBV24-1 and TRBJ2-1; tentatively, D is TRBD1 or TRBD2 (5 bases each). V was trimmed by 4 bases and J by 15 bases, leaving 18 bases between them. The CDR3 sequence is 13 residues long. Germline assignment: CDR1 KGHDR and CDR2 SFDVKD. CDR3 sequence: CATSDTSGAQGFF. The CDR3 bases are TGTGCCACCAGTGACACCTCCGGGGCCCAGGGGTTCTTC.

Concerning this clonotype: Sequence at one end of the junction differs from germline and may be a read error. V is TRBV3-1 and J is TRBJ2-7; TRBD2 agrees at 7 bases. This CDR3 is built from 14 residues. CDR1 is LGHDT, CDR2 YNNKEL, per germline (reference sequence). CDR3 nucleotide sequence: TGTGCCAGCAACCAAACTAGCGCCGCCTACGAGCAGTACTTC. The encoded protein is CASNQTSAAYEQYF.

The chain uses TRBV28 and TRBJ2-5; 7 bases align to TRBD1. This CDR3 is built from 13 residues. CDR1 is MDHEN, CDR2 SYDVKM, per germline. V lost 9 bases, J lost 1 base, and 5 bases stayed unmatched. The CDR3 region has the DNA TGTGCCAGTCAGACAGGGCTCCAAGAGACCCAGTACTTC. Its protein product is CASQTGLQETQYF.